The 14 T cell receptor beta chains in this list originate from one sample, sequenced in a study of T cell repertoires in cytomegalovirus infection. TCRdb re-derived calls from the reads in MiXCR, one entry per CDR3 protein. The sample records roughly 760,000 distinct CDR3 sequences, under 40% being singletons. The sample consisted of PBMCs. The receptor source for this set is a human donor in good health (CMV status not recorded). Some clones in this sample may be carry-over from other donors' samples.

This clonotype was found many times. The chain employs TRBV4-2 and TRBJ2-2; D call uncertain. The CDR3 spans 13 residues. Germline CDR1 LGHNA, CDR2 YNFKEQ. Trimming removed 6 bases from V and 4 bases from J, with 9 bases in between. The CDR3 DNA reads as TGTGCCAGCAGTCCTACCGTCACCGGGGAGCTGTTTTTT. This sequence encodes CASSPTVTGELFF.

CDR3 DNA: TGTGCCAGCAGCTTAGAATGGGGGACCCAAGAGACCCAGTACTTC. Encoded protein: CASSLEWGTQETQYF. The rearrangement uses TRBV11-2 and TRBJ2-5; D is possibly TRBD1 or TRBD2 (5 bases each). Per the germline V gene, CDR1 is SGHAT and CDR2 is FQNNGV. V gave up 0 bases and J gave up 1 base, with 9 bases separating them. This CDR3 is 15 amino acids long.

V and J are TRBV28 and TRBJ1-4, with 8 bases fitting TRBD1. The CDR3 has 17 amino acids. V was pared by 2 bases and J by 0 bases, with 5 bases of the junction left unmatched. Germline V lookup: CDR1 MDHEN, CDR2 SYDVKM. The CDR3 sequence: CASSLMGTGPTNEKLFF. The CDR3 coding sequence is TGTGCCAGCAGTTTAATGGGGACAGGCCCAACTAATGAAAAACTGTTTTTT.

This clonotype has more than one count but fewer than ten. The J gene is TRBJ1-6, the V gene TRBV28; D remains ambiguous. Trimming took off 7 bases at V and 8 bases at J, with 18 bases between the two ends. The CDR3 has 15 residues. Per the germline V gene, CDR1 is MDHEN and CDR2 is SYDVKM. The CDR3 sequence: CASKNRAPGYSPLHF. In DNA form, the CDR3 reads TGTGCCAGCAAGAACCGGGCCCCCGGCTATTCACCCCTCCACTTT.

This clonotype was observed a few times. V gene TRBV4-1 combines with J gene TRBJ2-4, with TRBD2 matching 15 bases. Germline V gene data show CDR1 as MGHRA and CDR2 as YSYEKL. Unmatched junction bases numbered 8, after V lost 4 bases and J lost 1 base. The CDR3 runs to 19 residues. DNA of the CDR3: TGCGCCAGCAGCCTCGGACTAGCGGGGGGGCTTACGGCCAAAAACATTCAGTACTTC. As protein: CASSLGLAGGLTAKNIQYF.

The rearrangement links TRBV7-2 to TRBJ2-1, with 7 nucleotides matching TRBD1. The V gene's germline CDR1 is SGHTA and CDR2 FQGNSA. The CDR3 runs to 15 residues. Trimming cost V 5 bases and J 1 base; bases outside gene matches: 5. The chain's CDR3 is CASSPWTGSYNEQFF. For the CDR3, the DNA is TGTGCCAGCAGCCCCTGGACAGGTTCCTACAATGAGCAGTTCTTC.

This clonotype was counted between two and nine times. The rearrangement links TRBV6-2 or TRBV6-3 to TRBJ1-5; D unresolved. In germline, CDR1 is MNHEY, CDR2 SVGEGT. V dropped 2 bases and J dropped 5 bases, with 7 bases sitting between them. There are 13 residues in the CDR3. CDR3 nucleotide sequence: TGTGCCAGCAGTTACGCGTGGGATCAGCCCCAGCATTTT. This translates into CASSYAWDQPQHF.

This clonotype was observed a few times. The genes are TRBV4-1 and TRBJ1-5, with 8 bases aligning to TRBD1. The CDR3 is made up of 16 amino acids. Germline values: CDR1 MGHRA, CDR2 YSYEKL. Trimming removed 1 base from V and 5 bases from J; junction bases left unmatched: 7. This CDR3 reads CASSQVPGTGDQPQHF. Written as DNA, the CDR3 is TGCGCCAGCAGCCAAGTTCCCGGGACAGGTGATCAGCCCCAGCATTTT.

This clonotype turned up a few times. The V and J genes are TRBV6-5 and TRBJ1-6; no clear D. Germline CDR1 MNHEY, CDR2 SVGAGI. The CDR3 consists of 15 residues. The V end was cut by 8 bases, the J end by 5 bases, with 16 bases between. CDR3 protein: CASPVGGWDNSPLHF. CDR3 nucleotides: TGTGCCAGCCCCGTTGGAGGGTGGGATAATTCACCCCTCCACTTT.

The chain uses TRBV19 and TRBJ1-1; tentatively, D is TRBD1 (6 bases). Trimming left V 11 bases short and J 6 bases short, with 22 bases between. Germline V CDR1 and CDR2: LNHDA, SQIVND (reference sequence). The CDR3 contains 14 residues. The CDR3 here is CASRPSRTGSEAFF. The CDR3 DNA is TGTGCCTCAAGACCATCCAGAACAGGGTCTGAAGCTTTCTTT.

The chain couples TRBV6-8 to TRBJ1-1; no definite D call. Germline CDR1 is MNHGY and CDR2 is SAAAGT. The CDR3 is made up of 14 amino acids. The germline V and J ends were trimmed by 0 bases and 6 bases, with 11 bases remaining between them. The CDR3 DNA follows: TGTGCCAGCAGTTACTCGCGGTCGGGCCCTGAAGCTTTCTTT. It yields the protein CASSYSRSGPEAFF.

The chain links TRBV24-1 to TRBJ2-1; TRBD2 matches 13 bases. V lost 9 bases to trimming and J lost 9 bases; unmatched junction nucleotides: 16. Germline CDR1 is KGHDR and CDR2 is SFDVKD. There are 17 residues in the CDR3. The CDR3 nucleotides read TGTGCCACCTCAGGGATCACCGGGACTAGCGGGATTGTTGAGCAGTTCTTC. Protein: CATSGITGTSGIVEQFF.

Concerning this clonotype: Its ends do not fully match the called genes, so a read error is possible. The gene calls are TRBV11-2 and TRBJ2-3; the D is unclear. Germline V gene data show CDR1 as SGHAT and CDR2 as FQNNGV. This CDR3 has 15 residues. CDR3 amino acids: CASSPNPGCTETQYF. CDR3 bases: TGTGCCAGCAGCCCGAACCCCGGGTGCACAGAGACGCAGTATTTT. Using reference TRBV11-2 and TRBJ2-3 for the parts outside the CDR3, the full variable domain is EAGVAQSPRYKIIEKRQSVAFWCNPISGHATLYWYQQILGQGPKLLIQFQNNGVVDDSQLPKDRFSAERLKGVDSTLKIQPAKLEDSAVYLCASSPNPGCTETQYFGPGTRLTVL.

The chain carries TRBV5-1 and TRBJ1-1; no clear D. The germline gives CDR1 SGHRS, CDR2 YFSETQ. The CDR3 totals 15 residues. The V gene lost 5 bases and the J gene lost 0 bases, with 14 bases spanning the gap. The CDR3 sequence is CASRNQNLLNTEAFF. For the CDR3, the DNA is TGCGCCAGCAGGAACCAAAATCTTCTGAACACTGAAGCTTTCTTT.